Shown below are 6 T cell receptor beta chains from a single sample sequenced in a study of Graves' ophthalmopathy and Graves' hyperthyroidism (dated by TCRdb to between 2018 and 2020). Instrument on record: Illumina HiSeq 2000. TCR beta CDR3 regions were amplified from RNA transcripts for repertoire sequencing. HTBI primers and the Qiagen OneStep RT-PCR kit were used in a first-round RT-PCR, which was followed by a second-round multiplex PCR, size selection and purification. TCRdb reran the public reads through fastp at Q25 and MiXCR, keeping productive beta chains. Rows matching on CDR3 protein sequence are summarized as one entry with the most common DNA and genes. The table for this sample lists almost 400,000 distinct CDR3 sequences; around 16% of them were counted only once. 1.6% of the sample is taken by the ten largest. Source material: peripheral blood. The source of these receptors is a woman under 30 with Graves' ophthalmopathy. Donor details come from another sample of the same person, matched by shared clones.

This clonotype was observed many times. This chain uses TRBV30 with TRBJ1-6; possibly TRBD1 for D (6 bases). The germline V and J ends were trimmed by 2 bases and 16 bases, with 12 bases remaining between them. This CDR3 comprises 11 residues. Germline loops: CDR1 GTSNPN, CDR2 SVGIG (reference sequence). DNA of the CDR3: TGTGCCTGGAGTCACCAGGGGCCTCTCCACTTT. It codes for CAWSHQGPLHF.

In its sample, this clonotype was seen many times. This sequence joins TRBV6-5 and TRBJ1-6; no reliable D call. Trimming removed 5 bases at V and 6 bases at J, with 11 bases between. Germline V gene data show CDR1 as MNHEY and CDR2 as SVGAGI. The CDR3 is made up of 14 amino acids. CDR3: CASSPRHSNSPLHF. CDR3 bases: TGTGCCAGCAGTCCGCGACACTCTAATTCACCCCTCCACTTT.

The sample holds many counts of this clonotype. V gene TRBV28 combines with J gene TRBJ2-7; D is possibly TRBD1 (6 bases). In germline, CDR1 is MDHEN, CDR2 SYDVKM. V gave up 7 bases and J gave up 7 bases, with 17 bases separating them. CDR3 size: 13 residues. CDR3 amino acids: CASTIPGDEEQYF. CDR3 DNA sequence: TGTGCCAGCACCATCCCAGGGGACGAAGAGCAGTACTTC.

The chain links TRBV7-9 to TRBJ1-1; D gene uncertain. Trimming stripped 5 bases from V and 6 bases from J, with 10 bases between. CDR3 size: 12 residues. In germline, CDR1 is SEHNR, CDR2 FQNEAQ (reference sequence). CDR3 in DNA: TGTGCCAGCAGCCCCAGAGTTGCTGAAGCTTTCTTT. Protein product: CASSPRVAEAFF.

This clonotype has a count of ten or more. The rearrangement uses TRBV19 and TRBJ1-1, with TRBD1 identical over 10 bases. The J segment lost 4 bases and the V segment lost 3 bases, leaving 5 bases of the junction unmatched. The CDR3 spans 15 residues. Looked up from germline, CDR1 is LNHDA and CDR2 is SQIVND (reference sequence). Here the CDR3 reads CASSIGQGGATEAFF. DNA for the CDR3: TGTGCCAGTAGTATTGGACAGGGGGGCGCCACTGAAGCTTTCTTT.

This clonotype was counted between two and nine times. This CDR3 is CSVGDRRNTEAFF. The CDR3 DNA follows: TGCAGCGTTGGAGACCGTCGGAACACTGAAGCTTTCTTT. This rearrangement joins TRBV29-1 to TRBJ1-1; no clear D. The CDR3 consists of 13 residues. V dropped 4 bases and J dropped 1 base, with 10 bases sitting between them. Germline V CDR1 and CDR2: SQVTM, ANQGSEA.